This T cell receptor (beta chain) originates from a study of metastatic and nonmetastatic thyroid tumors. Study information: Repertoires of blood and of tissue (tumor or nodule) from malignant and benign thyroid patients were compared. Overall study results and limits: Compared with benign nodules, malignant thyroid tumors were reported to have significantly higher TCR beta diversity in both blood and tumor.

MiXCR reprocessed the PCR reads for TCRdb. The sample gives about 92,000 clones, more than 13% of which show up once; 3% to 4.5% is in the top ten. No treatment had been given to any patient before thyroid surgery. This clone was detected many times. What it recognizes is unknown. CDR3 length: 18 residues. Germline lookup yields CDR1 SGHNT and CDR2 YYREEE (reference sequence). V was pared by 3 bases and J by 2 bases, with 18 bases between. This TCR was recovered from a female donor with papillary thyroid cancer or a benign thyroid nodule (not recorded which). Some clones in this sample may be carry-over from other donors' samples. The chain links TRBV5-4 to TRBJ2-6; D is ambiguous. Sequencing was carried out using blood. This CDR3 is CASSSWPTTATGANVLTF. CDR3 sequence (DNA): TGTGCCAGCAGCTCCTGGCCTACTACTGCGACTGGGGCCAACGTCCTGACTTTC.